Reported below is one TCR beta chain. The antigen this receptor binds is unknown. In total, over 600 healthy bone marrow donors made up the cohort. At the time of sampling, every cohort member was nominally healthy, though immune exposures that went unrecorded were likely present. The donor tested CMV seropositive, placing the donor among the roughly 270 seropositive members of the cohort. A peripheral blood sample was collected from each donor, and TCR beta sequencing was performed on peripheral blood mononuclear cells. Genomic DNA was extracted from the blood cell samples with the Qiagen DNeasy Blood Extraction Kit. CDR1 and CDR2 (MDHEN, SYDVKM) derive from the germline V gene. Taken from cysteine to phenylalanine, the CDR3 has 16 residues. Only the CDR3 portion is preserved as DNA: 48 bases, with reading frame beginning at the first base. Ends trimmed: V by 5 bases, J by 6 bases; bases unmatched to a gene: 10.

The receptor library was made with the immunoSEQ multiplex PCR assay. A mixture of 60 forward primers for TCR Vbeta segments and 13 reverse primers for TCR Jbeta segments was used in the multiplex PCR. Amplification of the CDR3 region of rearranged TCR beta genes was performed with a multiplex PCR assay on genomic DNA. On the Illumina HiSeq System, the amplified TCR beta libraries were sequenced as 87-base-pair reads. Per the original workflow: Across the roughly 640 repertoires, a later analysis counted 75 million to 90 million unique TCR beta chains, roughly 11 million of which were shared by at least two donors. A nearest-neighbor algorithm error-corrected the raw reads and collapsed the reads into unique sequences, merging closely related sequences to remove PCR and sequencing errors. CDR3 sequences were aligned to IMGT reference sequences to assign V, D and J gene segments. Each retained sequence needed at least a six-nucleotide match to both a V gene segment and a J gene segment. A rearrangement counted as productive if the CDR3 had no stop codons and remained in frame with V and J, and every other rearrangement counted as non-productive. CDR3 was defined according to IMGT convention as the region running from the second conserved V-encoded cysteine to the conserved J-encoded phenylalanine. Sequences without an unambiguous match to a single V gene segment were excluded from the earlier analysis of 500 to 700 of the donors. An earlier analysis of over 450 of the donors classified V segments as functional when productive rearrangements were above 56.7% and as segregating when the standard deviation between donors was above 5%. To diagnose cytomegalovirus status from the catalog of TCR beta chain sequences, a statistical classification framework was built. In a later analysis, TCR nucleotide sequences were compared against IMGT/GENE-DB human TR gene sequences so that V and J genes could be assigned. A later analysis assigned CDR3 sequences and most-parsimonious VDJ recombination scenarios with the TCRdist pipeline. In a later analysis, every TCR beta chain was defined by the combination of its CDR3 amino acid sequence and its V-gene family, and reads without a unique V-gene family were dropped. In a later analysis, 500 to 700 highly shared, low-generation-probability nucleotide sequences were removed to address suspected cross-contamination and a sequencing artifact. In a later analysis, a clonal expansion index was calculated for each public chain from normalized within-repertoire ranks of inferred template counts. In a later analysis, generation probabilities were computed using a VDJ recombination model fitted to out-of-frame rearrangements, and the results were checked against IGoR. In a later analysis, TCR-TCR, TCR-HLA and TCR-CMV co-occurrence was scored with hypergeometric tests, and a repertoire-size bias correction was applied to TCR pairs. To estimate false discovery rates, a later analysis permuted the HLA or CMV assignments 20 times. In a later analysis, co-occurring TCRs were grouped using DBSCAN, and TCRdist sequence similarity was added for clustering within HLA-allele-positive subsets. For co-occurrence clustering, repertoires with fewer than 30,000 or more than 120,000 public chains were excluded, along with roughly five repertoires with anomalous nucleotide sharing. TCRdb re-hosts the immuneACCESS table, in-frame sequences only. Its copies lack some clones; in the studies checked, an unresolved V gene accounts for under half of them, and the cause for the rest is not known. Clone size and the V and J calls come from that table; the DNA yielded D and trimming. This sample's table contains tens of thousands of clones. Over 9% of the sample comes from the top ten.

The sample belongs to a study of cytomegalovirus exposure and HLA in healthy donors (dated by TCRdb to 2016 to 2017). For the study in its entirety: In an earlier analysis of roughly 590 of the donors, roughly 300 Gb of sequence data and just under 120 million unique TCR beta sequences from 150 million to 200 million T cells were reported. Around 320 gigabases of sequencing data and 70 million to 85 million unique TCR sequences were included in an early release covering about 700 HLA-typed donors. Among the approximately 400 genotyped donors, approximately 76% belonged to the genetic ancestry cluster associated with self-reported Caucasian donors. The study was designed to test whether signatures of past pathogen exposure could be identified by cataloging public T cell receptors. The study profiled the T cell repertoires of hundreds of subjects by immunosequencing and related them to cytomegalovirus serostatus. In addition to the first cohort of approximately 670 subjects, a separate validation cohort of about 120 different subjects was used. To predict cytomegalovirus infection status, the study brought together high-throughput TCR immunosequencing, statistical association of individual TCRs with disease status, and machine learning. A later analysis re-examined previously published TCR beta repertoires from roughly 720 donors and added high-resolution HLA genotyping to investigate patterns of TCR occurrence. In the later analysis, no new phenotypic data were used to find candidate immune exposures; instead, reliance was placed on TCR beta sequences and their occurrence across donors. An earlier analysis of about 600 of the donors used high-throughput TCR beta sequencing to judge whether each TCR beta V gene segment behaved as functional or pseudogenic. Donor age, sex, ethnicity and CMV serostatus were compiled alongside the repertoire data. A later genetic analysis took genome-wide SNP genotypes for 398 of the 666 donors and used that subset as a discovery cohort. Every repertoire in the discovery cohort had been generated on one and the same sequencing platform. HLA typing covered class I and class II loci at four-digit resolution. The number of typed donors differed by locus: roughly 620-630 for A, B, C, DRB1 and DQB1; some 540 for DQA1; fewer than 610 for DPA1; and about 450 for DPB1. Because of strong linkage in the cohort, a handful of DR-DQ haplotypes were treated as single units for association and clustering. On average, around 200,000 unique TCR beta nucleotide sequences were sequenced per donor among a few hundred genotyped donors of the cohort, with around 19% of those sequences being non-productive.

What the study reported, not specific to this receptor: Most CMV-associated TCR beta chains appeared to be HLA-restricted in a later analysis, and the HLA associations seemed to be driven largely by CMV exposure. Because counts were too low, 15 or so rarely observed V segments, including chromosome 9 orphons, were excluded from the earlier analysis of several hundred of the donors. A further reported finding was that TCR beta sequences accurately predicted the HLA-A and HLA-B alleles for most subjects in the first cohort. V-gene and J-gene trimming of TCR beta chains was associated with a missense DCLRE1C variant in a later genetic analysis, and the association was replicated in an independent cohort. Sequencing depth was assumed to be roughly uniform across donors in the presence/absence analyses, though that assumption may not hold. A cluster of highly shared sequence variants was judged likely to represent a technical artifact of the sequencing pipeline. In a later analysis, 16,951 TCR beta sequences were associated with specific HLA alleles at a false discovery rate of 0.05. The study listed around 160 TCR beta chains as associated with cytomegalovirus. Cytomegalovirus status was reported to be diagnosed by the classifier with high specificity and sensitivity in both the original and validation cohorts. The 87-base-pair reads could not distinguish some IMGT-functional V segments, including TRBV6-2 and TRBV6-3, so those segments were excluded. Linkage disequilibrium might explain the correlated functional status among segregating V segments, but an unknown experimental factor could not be excluded. Three of the identified cytomegalovirus-associated TCR beta chains were confirmed in vitro to be specific for cytomegalovirus antigens. In a later analysis, HLA-associated TCR beta chains showed more clonal expansion and lower generation probabilities than non-associated chains that were equally common. Immune exposure information for the cohort was limited to CMV serostatus. The authors suggested that the approach could potentially be extended to other disease states and immunological phenotypes. The cohort was sequenced for TCR beta chains only, and without alpha or paired-chain data the features that could be detected were limited. According to a later genetic analysis, donors in an Asian-associated ancestry cluster had fewer N-insertions in productive TCRs than the approximately 700-donor mean. When HLA alleles, especially DR and DQ, strongly co-occurred, TCR associations were difficult to assign to individual alleles. In a later analysis, TCR association rates were found to vary across HLA loci, with the most associated TCRs seen for DRB1 alleles and the fewest for HLA-C alleles. Because some donors lacked HLA typing at each locus, the association tests relied only on the typed subset. While some public TCRs were present in many individuals, most TCR sequences turned up only very rarely across donors. An earlier analysis of around 500 of the donors showed that most TCR beta V segments appeared in productive rearrangements either about 87% or about 30% of the time, which broadly matched IMGT annotations. In a later analysis, several top co-occurrence clusters were reported to appear linked to parvovirus B19, influenza, CMV and Epstein-Barr virus.

The source material was PBMCs. The V and J genes are TRBV28 and TRBJ1-5; 10 bases in the junction line up with TRBD1. The TCR was taken from a woman aged 60 to 75 in good health and CMV-seropositive. The CDR3 in this case is CASSPRQGALVQPQHF. At the DNA level, the sequence is TGTGCCAGCAGTCCGCGACAGGGGGCTCTGGTTCAGCCCCAGCATTTT.